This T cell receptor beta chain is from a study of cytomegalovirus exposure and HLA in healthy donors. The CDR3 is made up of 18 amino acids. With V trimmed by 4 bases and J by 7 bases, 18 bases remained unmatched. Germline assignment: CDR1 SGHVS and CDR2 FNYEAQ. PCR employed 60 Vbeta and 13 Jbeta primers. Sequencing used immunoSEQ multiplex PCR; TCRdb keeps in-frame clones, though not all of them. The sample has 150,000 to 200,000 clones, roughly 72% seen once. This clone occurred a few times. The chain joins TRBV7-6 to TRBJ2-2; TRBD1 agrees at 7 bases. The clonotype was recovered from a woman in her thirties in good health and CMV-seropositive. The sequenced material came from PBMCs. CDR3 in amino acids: CASSSISAGTAEFGELFF. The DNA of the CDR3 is TGTGCCAGCAGCTCGATATCGGCCGGGACAGCTGAATTCGGGGAGCTGTTTTTT. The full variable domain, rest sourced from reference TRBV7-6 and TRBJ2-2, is GAGVSQSPRYKVTKRGQDVALRCDPISGHVSLYWYRQALGQGPEFLTYFNYEAQQDKSGLPNDRFSAERPEGSISTLTIQRTEQRDSAMYRCASSSISAGTAEFGELFFGEGSRLTVL.